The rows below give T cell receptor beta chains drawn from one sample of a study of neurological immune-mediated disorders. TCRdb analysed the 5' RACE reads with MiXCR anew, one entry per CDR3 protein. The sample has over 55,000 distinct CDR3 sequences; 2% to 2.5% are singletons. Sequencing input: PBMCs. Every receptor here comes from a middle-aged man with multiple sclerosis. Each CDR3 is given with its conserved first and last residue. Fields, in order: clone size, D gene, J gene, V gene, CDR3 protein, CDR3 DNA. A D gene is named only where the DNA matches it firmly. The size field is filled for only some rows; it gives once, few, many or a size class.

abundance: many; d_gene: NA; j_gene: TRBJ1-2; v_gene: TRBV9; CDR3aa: CASSVGSYGYTF; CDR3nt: TGTGCCAGCAGCGTGGGCAGCTATGGCTACACCTTC
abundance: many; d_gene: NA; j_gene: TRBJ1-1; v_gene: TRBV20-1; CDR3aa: CSARGEAFF; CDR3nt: TGCAGTGCCCGGGGTGAAGCTTTCTTT
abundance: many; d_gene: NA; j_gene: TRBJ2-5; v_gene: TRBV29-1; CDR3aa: CSVARGGARQETQYF; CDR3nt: TGCAGCGTTGCCCGAGGGGGGGCCCGGCAAGAGACCCAGTACTTC
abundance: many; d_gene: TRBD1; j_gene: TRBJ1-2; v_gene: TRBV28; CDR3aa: CASSLSTLGQGGGYTF; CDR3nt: TGTGCCAGCAGTTTATCCACGCTGGGACAGGGGGGCGGCTACACCTTC
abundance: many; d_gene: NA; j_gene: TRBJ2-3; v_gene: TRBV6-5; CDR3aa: CAARDQNTDTQYF; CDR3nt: TGTGCCGCCCGGGACCAAAACACAGATACGCAGTATTTT
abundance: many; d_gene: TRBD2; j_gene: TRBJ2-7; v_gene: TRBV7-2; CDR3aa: CASSLREAYEQYF; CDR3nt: TGTGCCAGCAGCTTACGGGAGGCCTACGAGCAGTACTTC
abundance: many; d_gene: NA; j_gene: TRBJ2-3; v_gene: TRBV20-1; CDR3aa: CSASRLSADTQYF; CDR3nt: TGCAGTGCTTCGAGACTATCTGCAGATACGCAGTATTTT
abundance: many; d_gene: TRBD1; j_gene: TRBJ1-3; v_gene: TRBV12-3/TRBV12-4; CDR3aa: CASSLGTALSSGNTIYF; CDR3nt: TGTGCCAGCAGTTTGGGGACAGCTTTAAGCTCTGGAAACACCATATATTTT
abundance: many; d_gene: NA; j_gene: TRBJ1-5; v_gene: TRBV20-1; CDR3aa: CSASNSGRQSQPQHF; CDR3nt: TGCAGTGCTAGTAATTCAGGGCGGCAGTCTCAGCCCCAGCATTTT
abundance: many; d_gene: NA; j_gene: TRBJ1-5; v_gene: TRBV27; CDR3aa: CASSDSRRGQPQHF; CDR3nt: TGTGCCAGCAGTGACTCTCGGAGGGGTCAGCCCCAGCATTTT
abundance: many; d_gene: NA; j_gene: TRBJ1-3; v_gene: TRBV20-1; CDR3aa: CSASGSSSGNTIYF; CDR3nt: TGCAGTGCTAGTGGCAGCAGCTCTGGAAACACCATATATTTT
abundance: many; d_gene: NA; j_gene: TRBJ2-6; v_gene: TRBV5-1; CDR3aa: CASRDSSGANVLTF; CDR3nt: TGCGCCAGCAGGGACAGCTCTGGGGCCAACGTCCTGACTTTC
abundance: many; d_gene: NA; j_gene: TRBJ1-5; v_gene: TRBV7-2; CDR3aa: CASSLAGARNQPQHF; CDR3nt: TGTGCCAGCAGCTTAGCAGGGGCCCGCAATCAGCCCCAGCATTTT
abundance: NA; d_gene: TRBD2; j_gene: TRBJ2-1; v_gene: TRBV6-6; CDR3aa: CASSPRASGGMNEQFF; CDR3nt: TGTGCCAGCAGCCCCAGGGCTAGCGGGGGGATGAATGAGCAGTTCTTC
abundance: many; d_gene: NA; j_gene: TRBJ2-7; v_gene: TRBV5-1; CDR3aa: CASSPGIGRGSYEQYF; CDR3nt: TGCGCCAGCAGCCCAGGGATCGGCAGGGGCTCCTACGAGCAGTACTTC
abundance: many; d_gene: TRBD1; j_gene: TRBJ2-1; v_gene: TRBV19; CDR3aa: CASINRDRDNEQFF; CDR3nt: TGTGCCAGTATCAACAGGGACAGAGACAATGAGCAGTTCTTC
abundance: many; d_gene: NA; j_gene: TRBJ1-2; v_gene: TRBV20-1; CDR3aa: CSARTSGNYGYTF; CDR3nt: TGCAGTGCTAGGACGTCCGGAAACTATGGCTACACCTTC
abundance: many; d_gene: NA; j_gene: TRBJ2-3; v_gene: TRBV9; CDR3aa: CASSVGGNTDTQYF; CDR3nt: TGTGCCAGCAGCGTAGGCGGAAACACAGATACGCAGTATTTT
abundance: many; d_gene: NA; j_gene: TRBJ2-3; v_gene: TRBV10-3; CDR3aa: CAISDSRGTVTDTQYF; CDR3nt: TGTGCCATCAGTGATTCTCGTGGAACCGTCACAGATACGCAGTATTTT
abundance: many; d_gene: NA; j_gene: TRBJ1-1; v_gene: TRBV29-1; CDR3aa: CSVAGRFTEAFF; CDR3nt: TGCAGCGTTGCGGGGCGTTTCACCGAAGCTTTCTTT
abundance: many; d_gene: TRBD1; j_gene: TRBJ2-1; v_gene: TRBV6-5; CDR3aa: CASSELDRSSYNEQFF; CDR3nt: TGTGCCAGCAGCGAACTGGACAGGAGCTCCTACAATGAGCAGTTCTTC
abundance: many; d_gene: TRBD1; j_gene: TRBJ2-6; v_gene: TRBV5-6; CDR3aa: CASSDRDRGWLGGGANVLTF; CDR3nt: TGTGCCAGCAGCGACCGTGACAGGGGGTGGCTAGGAGGAGGGGCCAACGTCCTGACTTTC
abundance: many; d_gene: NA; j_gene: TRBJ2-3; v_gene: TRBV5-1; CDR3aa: CASSIGPGADTQYF; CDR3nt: TGCGCCAGCAGCATTGGACCTGGCGCAGATACGCAGTATTTT
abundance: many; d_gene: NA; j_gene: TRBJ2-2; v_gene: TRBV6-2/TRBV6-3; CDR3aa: CASSYTRLNTGELFF; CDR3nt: TGTGCCAGCAGTTACACCAGGCTGAACACCGGGGAGCTGTTTTTT
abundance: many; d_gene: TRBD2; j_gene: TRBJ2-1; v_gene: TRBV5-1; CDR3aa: CASSRLSGGSNEQFF; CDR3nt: TGCGCCAGCAGCCGCCTGTCGGGGGGGAGTAATGAGCAGTTCTTC
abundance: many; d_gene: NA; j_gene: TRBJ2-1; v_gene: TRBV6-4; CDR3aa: CASSEGPQNEQFF; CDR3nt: TGTGCCAGCAGTGAAGGCCCCCAAAATGAGCAGTTCTTC
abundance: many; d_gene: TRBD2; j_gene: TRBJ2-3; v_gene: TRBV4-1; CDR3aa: CATAGTTTTDTQYF; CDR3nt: TGCGCCACTGCCGGGACTACCACCACAGATACGCAGTATTTT
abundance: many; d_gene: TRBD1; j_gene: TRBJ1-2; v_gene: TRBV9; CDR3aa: CASSARDRGRNGYTF; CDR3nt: TGTGCCAGCAGCGCGAGGGACAGGGGGCGGAATGGCTACACCTTC
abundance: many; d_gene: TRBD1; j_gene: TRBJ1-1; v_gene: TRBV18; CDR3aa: CASSGDRGRSEAFF; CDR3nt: TGTGCCAGCTCAGGGGACAGGGGGCGGTCTGAAGCTTTCTTT
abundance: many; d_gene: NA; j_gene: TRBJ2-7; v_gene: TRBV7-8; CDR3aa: CASSPPSTGSYEQYF; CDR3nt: TGTGCCAGCAGCCCTCCCTCGACAGGTTCCTACGAGCAGTACTTC
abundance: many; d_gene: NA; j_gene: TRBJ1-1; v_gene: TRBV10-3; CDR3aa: CAISDQIYTEAFF; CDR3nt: TGTGCCATCAGTGACCAAATATACACTGAAGCTTTCTTT
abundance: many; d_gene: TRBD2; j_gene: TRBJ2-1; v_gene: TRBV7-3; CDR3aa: CASSLASGTYNEQFF; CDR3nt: TGTGCCAGCAGCTTAGCTAGCGGAACCTACAATGAGCAGTTCTTC
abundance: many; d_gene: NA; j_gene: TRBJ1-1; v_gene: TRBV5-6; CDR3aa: CASSFTGSDTEAFF; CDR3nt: TGTGCCAGCAGCTTTACAGGGTCCGACACTGAAGCTTTCTTT
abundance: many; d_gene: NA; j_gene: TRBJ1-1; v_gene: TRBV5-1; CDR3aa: CASSLGGRVAFF; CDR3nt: TGCGCCAGCAGCTTGGGGGGCAGGGTGGCTTTCTTT
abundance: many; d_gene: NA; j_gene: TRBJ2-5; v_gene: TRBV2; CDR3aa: CASSLGAGLETQYF; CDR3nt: TGTGCCAGCAGTCTGGGGGCGGGTTTGGAGACCCAGTACTTC
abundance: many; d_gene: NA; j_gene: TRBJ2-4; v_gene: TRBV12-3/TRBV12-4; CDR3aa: CASSSWRNIQYF; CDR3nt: TGTGCCAGCAGTTCTTGGAGAAACATTCAGTACTTC
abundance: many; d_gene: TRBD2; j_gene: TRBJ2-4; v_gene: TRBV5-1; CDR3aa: CASSSSGTSGVKNIQYF; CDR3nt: TGCGCCAGCAGCTCCTCCGGGACTAGCGGGGTTAAAAACATTCAGTACTTC
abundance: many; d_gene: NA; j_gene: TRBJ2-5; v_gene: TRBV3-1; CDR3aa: CASSQRDGREYF; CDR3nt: TGTGCCAGCAGCCAAAGGGACGGACGTGAGTACTTC
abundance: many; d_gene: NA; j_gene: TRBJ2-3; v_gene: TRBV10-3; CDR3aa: CAITEGPDTQYF; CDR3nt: TGTGCCATCACCGAGGGTCCAGATACGCAGTATTTT
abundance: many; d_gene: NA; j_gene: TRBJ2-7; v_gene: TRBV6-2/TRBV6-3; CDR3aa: CASSPWTEFSYEQYF; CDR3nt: TGTGCCAGCAGTCCGTGGACCGAATTCTCCTACGAGCAGTACTTC
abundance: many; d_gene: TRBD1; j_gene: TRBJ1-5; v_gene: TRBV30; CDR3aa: CAWSVQGNQPQHF; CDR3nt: TGTGCCTGGAGTGTACAGGGGAATCAGCCCCAGCATTTT
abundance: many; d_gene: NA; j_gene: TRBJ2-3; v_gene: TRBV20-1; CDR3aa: CSAYRTSTDTQYF; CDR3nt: TGCAGTGCTTACAGGACGAGCACAGATACGCAGTATTTT
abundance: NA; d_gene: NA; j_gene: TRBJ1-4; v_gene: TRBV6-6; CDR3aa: CASSIAGKLFF; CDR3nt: TGTGCCAGCAGTATCGCCGGGAAACTGTTTTTT
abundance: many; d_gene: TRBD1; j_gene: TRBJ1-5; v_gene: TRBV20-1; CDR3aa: CSARLQGTPNQPQHF; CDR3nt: TGCAGTGCTCGATTACAGGGGACCCCAAATCAGCCCCAGCATTTT
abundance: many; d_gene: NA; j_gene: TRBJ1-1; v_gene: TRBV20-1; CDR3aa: CSAAGHSNTEAFF; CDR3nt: TGCAGTGCCGCGGGACATTCGAACACTGAAGCTTTCTTT
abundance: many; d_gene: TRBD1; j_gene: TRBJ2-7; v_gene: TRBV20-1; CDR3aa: CSATGQVSYEQYF; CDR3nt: TGCAGTGCTACCGGACAGGTCTCCTACGAGCAGTACTTC
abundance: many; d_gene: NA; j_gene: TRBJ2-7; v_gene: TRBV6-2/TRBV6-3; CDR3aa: CASSYRGNLYEQYF; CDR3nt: TGTGCCAGCAGTTATAGGGGTAATCTCTACGAGCAGTACTTC
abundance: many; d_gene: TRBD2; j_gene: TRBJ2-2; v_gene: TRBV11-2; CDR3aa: CASSDRTSGGAGYTGELFF; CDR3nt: TGTGCCAGCAGCGATCGGACTAGCGGGGGGGCCGGGTACACCGGGGAGCTGTTTTTT
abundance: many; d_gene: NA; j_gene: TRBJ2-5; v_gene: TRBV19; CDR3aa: CASSIRGGGSVETQYF; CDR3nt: TGTGCCAGTAGTATACGGGGAGGAGGATCGGTCGAGACCCAGTACTTC
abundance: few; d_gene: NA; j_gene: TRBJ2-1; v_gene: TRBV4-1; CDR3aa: CASSPDGVGSYNEQFF; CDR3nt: TGCGCCAGCAGCCCGGATGGGGTAGGCTCCTACAATGAGCAGTTCTTC
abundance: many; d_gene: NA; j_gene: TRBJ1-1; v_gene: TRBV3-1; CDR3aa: CASSQGLQNTEAFF; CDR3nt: TGTGCCAGCAGCCAAGGACTCCAGAACACTGAAGCTTTCTTT
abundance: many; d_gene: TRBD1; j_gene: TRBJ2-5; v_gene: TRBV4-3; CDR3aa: CASSQDQGQARTQYF; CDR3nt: TGCGCCAGCAGCCAAGATCAGGGACAGGCACGGACCCAGTACTTC
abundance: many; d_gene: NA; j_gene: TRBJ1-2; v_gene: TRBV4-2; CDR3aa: CASSQGIGDYGYTF; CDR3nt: TGTGCCAGCAGCCAAGGGATCGGGGACTATGGCTACACCTTC